The rows below give T cell receptor beta chains drawn from one sample of a study of cytotoxic CD8 clonotypes in ibrutinib-treated CLL. Libraries were prepared by immunoSEQ multiplex PCR; TCRdb keeps only in-frame clonotypes and omits some of them. The table shows about 200,000 clones, with 75% to 80% occurring only once. The sequencing here drew on PBMCs, taken after 12 months of ibrutinib treatment. Receptors originate from a human donor with chronic lymphocytic leukemia. CDR3s include the opening cysteine and the closing phenylalanine or tryptophan. The D gene is left open where the match is weak. Rows may omit the clone size; those that give it use once, few, many or a size class.

clone_size	d_call	v_call	j_call	cdr3_aa	cdr3_nt
once	-	TRBV30	TRBJ2-3	CAWSVPSRVVADTQYF	TGTGCCTGGAGTGTTCCGAGTAGAGTCGTCGCAGATACGCAGTATTTT
-	-	TRBV7-2	TRBJ2-1	CASSSLTDEQFF	TGTGCCAGCAGCTCCCTTACGGATGAGCAGTTCTTC
-	-	TRBV5-8	TRBJ2-2	CASSWAGGELFF	TGTGCCAGCAGCTGGGCGGGCGGGGAGCTGTTTTTT
once	-	TRBV10-2	TRBJ2-7	CASSEDVSYEQYF	TGCGCCAGCAGTGAGGACGTTTCCTACGAGCAGTACTTC
once	-	TRBV6-1	TRBJ1-2	CASSTVDSNYGYTF	TGTGCCAGCAGCACCGTGGACAGTAACTATGGCTACACCTTC
-	-	TRBV25-1	TRBJ2-7	CASSDSQLSSYEQYF	TGTGCCAGCAGTGATTCGCAGCTTAGCTCCTACGAGCAGTACTTC
-	-	TRBV6-1	TRBJ1-2	CASQGGRQNYGYTF	TGTGCCAGCCAAGGGGGGCGCCAGAACTATGGCTACACCTTC
-	TRBD2	TRBV7-9	TRBJ2-5	CASSPTNGGALETQYF	TGTGCCAGCAGCCCGACTAACGGGGGGGCGTTAGAGACCCAGTACTTC
-	-	TRBV23-1	TRBJ2-2	CASSQPIDRKFFTGELFF	TGCGCCAGCAGTCAACCTATCGACAGGAAGTTCTTCACCGGGGAGCTGTTTTTT
-	TRBD1	TRBV5-5	TRBJ1-5	CASSGDRGRLGQPQHF	TGTGCCAGCAGCGGAGACAGGGGACGGCTTGGGCAGCCCCAGCATTTT
-	-	TRBV19	TRBJ1-1	CASSIGGAGTEAFF	TGTGCCAGTAGTATAGGGGGCGCGGGCACTGAAGCTTTCTTT
-	TRBD2	TRBV5-5	TRBJ2-3	CASSRTTSGSTDTQYF	TGTGCCAGCAGCCGCACGACTAGCGGGAGTACAGATACGCAGTATTTT
few	TRBD1	TRBV2	TRBJ2-3	CASSDTGPTTGTDTQYF	TGTGCCAGCAGTGACACCGGGCCCACGACAGGGACAGATACGCAGTATTTT
-	TRBD2	TRBV27	TRBJ2-3	CASNARGSGRLVDTQYF	TGTGCCAGCAATGCCCGGGGTAGCGGGAGATTGGTAGATACGCAGTATTTT
-	-	TRBV10-3	TRBJ2-2	CAISTGSDRTGELFF	TGTGCCATCAGTACAGGGTCGGATAGAACCGGGGAGCTGTTTTTT
-	-	TRBV2	TRBJ2-7	CASSYIYEQYF	TGTGCCAGCAGTTACATCTACGAGCAGTACTTC
many	-	TRBV6-1	TRBJ2-2	CASSVGNTGELFF	TGTGCCAGCAGTGTCGGGAACACCGGGGAGCTGTTTTTT
-	-	TRBV18	TRBJ2-3	CASQGGSDTQYF	TGTGCCAGCCAGGGGGGCTCGGATACGCAGTATTTT
few	-	TRBV4-1	TRBJ2-5	CASSQGMGVETQYF	TGCGCCAGCAGCCAAGGTATGGGTGTAGAGACCCAGTACTTC
-	-	TRBV7-9	TRBJ2-1	CASSPRTAYNEQFF	TGTGCCAGCAGCCCTAGGACAGCCTACAATGAGCAGTTCTTC
-	-	TRBV15	TRBJ1-2	CATSRDGLEGNYGYTF	TGTGCCACCAGCAGAGACGGACTGGAAGGTAACTATGGCTACACCTTC
-	TRBD2	TRBV19	TRBJ2-1	CASSDGLAFNEQFF	TGTGCCAGTAGTGACGGACTAGCGTTCAATGAGCAGTTCTTC
few	-	TRBV18	TRBJ1-1	CASSPRGAGFNTEAFF	TGTGCCAGCTCACCCAGAGGGGCAGGGTTCAACACTGAAGCTTTCTTT
-	TRBD1	TRBV18	TRBJ1-4	CASSQGQSNEKLFF	TGTGCCAGCTCACAGGGACAGTCTAATGAAAAACTGTTTTTT
-	-	TRBV5-4	TRBJ2-4	CASSLNQNIQYF	TGTGCCAGCAGCTTGAACCAAAACATTCAGTACTTC
-	TRBD2	TRBV27	TRBJ2-3	CASSKLATTYTNTDTQYF	TGTGCCAGCAGTAAACTAGCGACCACATACACTAACACAGATACGCAGTATTTT
once	-	TRBV10-1	TRBJ2-3	CASSEGVASTDTQYF	TGCGCCAGCAGTGAAGGGGTAGCTAGCACAGATACGCAGTATTTT
-	-	TRBV6-6	TRBJ2-7	CASSYDGPEQYF	TGTGCCAGCAGTTACGACGGCCCGGAGCAGTACTTC
-	-	TRBV6-6	TRBJ1-2	CASSPGHGYTF	TGTGCCAGCAGTCCAGGCCATGGCTACACCTTC